This T cell receptor beta chain appears in the sequencing data of a study of T cells in Graves' hyperthyroidism and ophthalmopathy (dated by TCRdb to the late 2010s). About the full investigation: Peripheral blood was collected at initial diagnosis, before any treatment. A discovery cohort of roughly 96 patients, approximately 44 with Graves' ophthalmopathy and 57 with stable Graves' hyperthyroidism, was used to find distinguishing TCR V-J signatures. Prospective prediction of ophthalmopathy was tested in an independent validation cohort of 18 to 20 hyperthyroidism patients and 17 patients who later progressed to ophthalmopathy. The 100 discovery patients were randomly split 7:3 into training and test sets. In about six Graves' hyperthyroidism patients, the study also compared T-cell repertoires from thyroid tissue with T-cell repertoires from blood. After blood sampling, hyperthyroidism patients were treated with methimazole at a starting dose of 30 mg daily, and ophthalmopathy patients were treated with high-dose intravenous methylprednisolone. The paper describes TCR Vbeta CDR3 sequencing of about 140 peripheral blood samples, made up of 43 ophthalmopathy patients, around 78 hyperthyroidism patients and approximately 17 progressor patients.

As regards this clonotype: Its antigen is currently not known. No much larger clonotype is one base removed from it; base qualities were not supplied.

The CDR3 spans 17 residues, from the cysteine through the phenylalanine. Only CDR3 DNA remains: 51 bases, in frame from the first base. For CDR1 and CDR2, the germline V gene lists LGHNA and YNFKEQ. Compared with germline, V lacks 4 bases and J lacks 5 bases; bases without a gene match: 6. Overall results and qualifications from the work: Most expanded thyroid clonotypes (frequency above 0.001) were also detected in blood, a finding suggesting that blood repertoires may reflect thyroid immune responses. No statistical method was used to set the sample size in advance, and investigators knew the group allocation. A model built on a 13 V-J signature distinguished ophthalmopathy from stable hyperthyroidism, reaching 85% to 90% sensitivity and 81.08% specificity in cross-validation and 80%/75% in testing. In validation, progression to ophthalmopathy was predicted by the model with around 71% sensitivity and under 85% specificity, a median of 6.5 months before onset.

Graves' hyperthyroidism was defined as stable when no progression to ophthalmopathy occurred over 18 months of follow-up. Hyperthyroidism patients were newly diagnosed, had a disease duration of under 2 months, and were aged 18 to 65 years. The study excluded patients with uncontrolled infections, other autoimmune diseases, pregnancy or lactation. Diagnoses were established on the basis of clinical symptoms, serum thyroxine and TRAb, thyroid ultrasound, and orbital computed tomography. PBMCs were isolated from 10 ml of fresh peripheral blood by Ficoll-Paque density gradient centrifugation. Total RNA was extracted with Trizol reagent, and quality was checked on an Agilent 2100 Bioanalyzer. The TCR beta CDR3 regions were amplified from the RNA transcripts. For the first round of RT-PCR on the TCR CDR3, the HTBI primer set was used together with the Qiagen OneStep RT-PCR kit. A second multiplex PCR round built the libraries, followed by size selection and purification. Paired-end sequencing of the libraries was performed with 100 bp reads on an Illumina HiSeq2000. The study's own analysis went as follows. SOAPnuke was used to process the raw data, with reads discarded if the reads contained adapters or uncalled bases, had a mean Phred below 15, or lacked an exact constant-primer or identifier match. COPE v1.2.5 was used to merge high-quality paired reads, and clonotypes were defined as unique nucleotide sequences. MiTCR v1.1 was used to align clonotypes to the IMGT TRBV, TRBD and TRBJ reference segments. The analysis was restricted to V-J combinations with a frequency above 0.0001, which together covered over 99% of the repertoires. The TCS score was defined as F50 (clonal expansion) divided by E x V (chaos), with BLOSUM62-based TCRdist calculated between CDR3 peptides within each V-J. Welch's t-statistics and random forest reduced 514 V-J features to fewer than 15, which were used in a naive Bayes classifier (R e1071). TCRdb reran the public reads through fastp at Q25 and MiXCR, keeping productive beta chains. Here each entry gathers all rows of one CDR3 protein and keeps the most common genes and DNA. These V and J calls are TCRdb output, not the study's own analysis. Counted in this sample were around 420,000 distinct CDR3 sequences; around 16% of them appeared once. The top ten clonotypes cover around an eighth of the sample.

The clonotype originates from a woman aged 18-29 years with Graves' hyperthyroidism. Sequencing was carried out using blood. This receptor chain uses TRBV4-2 and TRBJ2-1, and TRBD2 aligns with 15 junction nucleotides. DNA sequence: TGTGCCAGCAGCCCCTGGGGACTAGCGGGAGGACACAATGAGCAGTTCTTC. Translation gives CASSPWGLAGGHNEQFF.